Listed below are T cell receptor beta chains from one sample, sequenced in a study of OX40 agonist ivuxolimab in advanced cancers. Only in-frame clones appear in the TCRdb table, and some are missing; sequencing was by immunoSEQ multiplex PCR. The sample holds some 61,000 clones, 75% to 90% seen once. The specimen comprised CD4+ or CD8+ T cells sorted from blood, sampled in a trial of the OX40 agonist ivuxolimab. The source of these receptors is an adult with an advanced solid tumor such as melanoma, head and neck, liver or kidney cancer. Each CDR3 is given with its conserved first and last residue. The order of the fields is J gene, V gene, D gene, clone size, CDR3 DNA, CDR3 protein. The D gene is left open where the match is weak. The size of a clone is reported for some rows only, either as once, few or many, or as a class for expanded clones.

TRBJ2-5	TRBV7-9	TRBD2	-	TGTGCCAGCAGCTTAGGCGCTAGCGGGGCGTACCAAGAGACCCAGTACTTC	CASSLGASGAYQETQYF
TRBJ2-1	TRBV2	-	few	TGTGCCAGCAGTGAGGACCACAATGAGCAGTTCTTC	CASSEDHNEQFF
TRBJ2-7	TRBV5-1	-	-	TGCGCCAGCAGCTCCCGTGGGACCGTCTACGAGCAGTACTTC	CASSSRGTVYEQYF
TRBJ2-7	TRBV9	-	-	TGTGCCAGCAGCACCACCCCCGGTTCATACGAGCAGTACTTC	CASSTTPGSYEQYF
TRBJ1-4	TRBV25-1	-	-	TGTGCCAGCAGTGATTTGGGGCCCCCGGCAACAGAAAAACTGTTTTTT	CASSDLGPPATEKLFF
TRBJ1-2	TRBV21-1	-	few	TGTGCCAGCAGCAATGTGACAGGGAACTATGGCTACACCTTC	CASSNVTGNYGYTF
TRBJ1-4	TRBV19	TRBD1	few	TGTGCCAGTAGTAGTACAGGGGGCCATGAAAAACTGTTTTTT	CASSSTGGHEKLFF
TRBJ1-1	TRBV10-3	TRBD1	-	TGTGCCATCAGTGTTCAGGGGGCGGGGGCTGAAGCTTTCTTT	CAISVQGAGAEAFF
TRBJ2-2	TRBV4-1	-	once	TGCGCCAGCAGCCAAGAGGGGCACACCGGGGAGCTGTTTTTT	CASSQEGHTGELFF
TRBJ2-5	TRBV15	-	once	TGTGCCACCAGCAGATCTCAGAACCAAGAGACCCAGTACTTC	CATSRSQNQETQYF
TRBJ2-1	TRBV30	-	-	TGTGCCTGGAGTGTCCAGAGCTCCTACAATGAGCAGTTCTTC	CAWSVQSSYNEQFF
TRBJ1-5	TRBV7-9	-	-	TGTGCCAGCAGCTTAGATGGCGGCGCTCAGCCCCAGCATTTT	CASSLDGGAQPQHF
TRBJ2-1	TRBV13	TRBD1	-	TGTGCCAGCAGCTTGAGACAGGGTTACAATGAGCAGTTCTTC	CASSLRQGYNEQFF
TRBJ2-3	TRBV2	-	-	TGTGCCAGCAGCTGGGGGGCAGATACGCAGTATTTT	CASSWGADTQYF
TRBJ2-7	TRBV2	TRBD2	-	TGTGCCACCGGCGCGGGAGGGGATTACGAGCAGTACTTC	CATGAGGDYEQYF
TRBJ2-1	TRBV7-8	-	-	TGTGCCAGCAGCTTAGTTCGGGTATACAATGAGCAGTTCTTC	CASSLVRVYNEQFF
TRBJ2-5	TRBV18	-	-	TGTGCCAGCTCACCCCCGGCTCAAGAGACCCAGTACTTC	CASSPPAQETQYF
TRBJ2-1	TRBV7-7	TRBD2	once	TGTGCTAGCAGCTTAGGACTAGCGAATGAGCAGTTCTTC	CASSLGLANEQFF
TRBJ2-5	TRBV7-8	-	few	TGTGCCAGCAGCTTAGGGACAGCTCAATCCGAAGAGACCCAGTACTTC	CASSLGTAQSEETQYF
TRBJ2-3	TRBV21-1	-	-	TGTGCCAGCAGCAATAAGCCAGATACGCAGTATTTT	CASSNKPDTQYF
TRBJ2-1	TRBV5-4	-	once	TGTGCCAGCAGCTTGGGGGGACCGATCTCCTACAATGAGCAGTTCTTC	CASSLGGPISYNEQFF
TRBJ2-5	TRBV6-5	-	-	TGTGCCAGCAGTTACGAATGGGGCGCCCAGACCCAGTACTTC	CASSYEWGAQTQYF
TRBJ1-1	TRBV6-5	-	-	TGTGCCAGCAGTTATATGGAGAACACTGAAGCTTTCTTT	CASSYMENTEAFF
TRBJ2-5	TRBV5-1	-	-	TGCGCCAGCAGCTCGGGAGTACAAGAGACCCAGTACTTC	CASSSGVQETQYF
TRBJ2-7	TRBV15	-	-	TGTGCCACCAGCAGAGAAGCGTCCTACGAGCAGTACTTC	CATSREASYEQYF
TRBJ2-3	TRBV2	-	-	TGTGCCAGCAGTGAAGTTGAAGATACGCAGTATTTT	CASSEVEDTQYF
TRBJ2-3	TRBV5-1	-	-	TGCGCCAGCAGCCGAAGGCAGGGGACAGATACGCAGTATTTT	CASSRRQGTDTQYF
TRBJ1-2	TRBV7-9	-	-	TGTGCCAGCAGCCACGATGTGGCTAACTATGGCTACACCTTC	CASSHDVANYGYTF
TRBJ2-2	TRBV10-3	-	-	TGTGCCATCCAGGAGTTCGCCGGGGAGCTGTTTTTT	CAIQEFAGELFF
TRBJ2-3	TRBV30	-	-	TGTGCCTGGAGTCTGGGAGTTAAGCAGTATTTT	CAWSLGVKQYF
TRBJ2-3	TRBV5-4	TRBD1	-	TGTGCCAGCAGCTTATATTTGGGACAGGGAGCAGATACGCAGTATTTT	CASSLYLGQGADTQYF
TRBJ1-5	TRBV5-1	TRBD1	-	TGCGCCAGCGCGTGCCCCGGACAGGGGCCGCCCCAGCATTTT	CASACPGQGPPQHF
TRBJ2-7	TRBV5-1	TRBD1	-	TGCGCCAGCAGCTTGGGCCCGGGGCAGGGGGAATACGAGCAGTACTTC	CASSLGPGQGEYEQYF
TRBJ1-2	TRBV11-3	-	-	TGTGCCAGCAGCACCAGGGTGGAGGATGGCTACACCTTC	CASSTRVEDGYTF
TRBJ2-3	TRBV9	-	-	TGTGCCAGCAGCGTAGCTATCAGAGGGGGCACAGATACGCAGTATTTT	CASSVAIRGGTDTQYF
TRBJ2-3	TRBV5-6	-	-	TGTGCCAGCAGCGGCTTAACTAGCACAGATACGCAGTATTTT	CASSGLTSTDTQYF
TRBJ1-2	TRBV6-5	-	-	TGTGCCAGCAGTCGACCCAGTAACTATGGCTACACCTTC	CASSRPSNYGYTF
TRBJ1-5	TRBV28	TRBD1	-	TGTGCCAGCAGTTTATGGTTGGCAGGGGGCATGAGGGAGCCCCAGCATTTT	CASSLWLAGGMREPQHF
TRBJ2-7	TRBV7-9	TRBD1	-	TGTGCCAGCAGCTTAGGTGACAGGGCCACCGAGCAGTACTTC	CASSLGDRATEQYF
TRBJ1-2	TRBV25-1	-	-	TGTGCCAGCAGTGAATTAGGGGGGGATGGCTACACCTTC	CASSELGGDGYTF
TRBJ2-3	TRBV29-1	TRBD2	-	TGCAGCGTTCTAGCGGGATCCACAGATACGCAGTATTTT	CSVLAGSTDTQYF
TRBJ2-5	TRBV2	-	-	TGTGCCAGCAGTGGGGAAGGTGTGGAGACCCAGTACTTC	CASSGEGVETQYF
TRBJ2-5	TRBV7-6	-	-	TGTGCCAGCAGCCTAACAATTACGTACCAAGAGACCCAGTACTTC	CASSLTITYQETQYF
TRBJ1-2	TRBV9	-	few	TGTGCCAGCAGCCGCGAAGAGGGGACGTCCTATGGCTACACCTTC	CASSREEGTSYGYTF
TRBJ2-7	TRBV10-2	-	-	TGCGCCAGCAGTGGCATCTACGAGCAGTACTTC	CASSGIYEQYF
TRBJ2-1	TRBV19	TRBD1	-	TGTGCCAGTACCCAAGGGGGCGCCCCCTACAATGAGCAGTTCTTC	CASTQGGAPYNEQFF